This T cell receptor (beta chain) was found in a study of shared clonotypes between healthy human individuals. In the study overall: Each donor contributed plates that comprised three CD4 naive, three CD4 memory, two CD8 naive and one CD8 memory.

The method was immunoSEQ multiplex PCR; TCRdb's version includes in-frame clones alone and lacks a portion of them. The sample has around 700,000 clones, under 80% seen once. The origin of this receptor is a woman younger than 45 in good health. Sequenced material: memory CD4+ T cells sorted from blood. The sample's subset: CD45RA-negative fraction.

DNA for the CDR3: TGTGCCAGCAGTTCCGTAGGGTCGGGCAATCAGCCCCAGCATTTT. Protein product: CASSSVGSGNQPQHF. The rearrangement uses TRBV28 and TRBJ1-5; D is undetermined. Germline V gene data show CDR1 as MDHEN and CDR2 as SYDVKM. Trimming removed 4 bases from V and 2 bases from J, with 12 bases in between. The CDR3 runs 15 residues.